A selection of T cell receptor beta chains follows, all from one sample in a study of cytomegalovirus exposure and HLA in healthy donors. Produced via immunoSEQ multiplex PCR; TCRdb's table is partial and in-frame only. The data show fewer than 200,000 clones, approximately 86% seen once. The specimen was PBMCs. The source is a male donor in good health and CMV-seronegative. Both conserved end residues are part of each CDR3. The D gene is left open where the match is weak. Size values are once, few and many counts, or a class for expanded clones, and some rows have none.

- | - | TRBJ1-1 | TRBV27 | TGTGCCAGTGGGGGGGCCAGAAGGGTCACTGAAGCTTTCTTT | CASGGARRVTEAFF
- | TRBD1 | TRBJ1-5 | TRBV2 | TGTGCCAGCAGTTGGGGACAGGGAGAAATTCAGCCCCAGCATTTT | CASSWGQGEIQPQHF
- | - | TRBJ1-5 | TRBV28 | TGTGCCAGCAGTTTACTACGGGGGAGCAATCAGCCCCAGCATTTT | CASSLLRGSNQPQHF
- | - | TRBJ2-2 | TRBV5-1 | TGCGCCAGCCAGGGGTGGTACACCGGGGAGCTGTTTTTT | CASQGWYTGELFF
- | - | TRBJ2-2 | TRBV7-8 | TGTGCCAGCAGCTTTTACAGGATGAACACCGGGGAGCTGTTTTTT | CASSFYRMNTGELFF
few | - | TRBJ1-4 | TRBV7-6 | TGTGCCAGCAGCTTAGCCACCCGAACCCTGGGAGGTGAAAAACTGTTTTTT | CASSLATRTLGGEKLFF
once | TRBD2 | TRBJ2-1 | TRBV5-1 | TGCGCCAGCGTAGGGACTACATACAATGAGCAGTTCTTC | CASVGTTYNEQFF
- | - | TRBJ2-5 | TRBV9 | TGTGCCAGCAGCGTAGAGGGGGACGGAAAACCGACCCAGTACTTC | CASSVEGDGKPTQYF
- | - | TRBJ1-5 | TRBV11-2 | TGTGCCAGCAGCTCCGGTACGGGGAGCAATCAGCCCCAGCATTTT | CASSSGTGSNQPQHF
- | - | TRBJ1-6 | TRBV11-2 | TGTGCCAGCAGCTTAGATCTAGTTGGATCGGCAGCCAAGTCACCCCTCCACTTT | CASSLDLVGSAAKSPLHF